This record covers a single TCR beta chain. No antigen is known for it. No base-level quality is on record; no much larger clone is a single base apart. The data belong to a study of persistence of HIV-infected CD4 T cells (dated by TCRdb to the early 2020s). For the study in its entirety: The study isolated CMV- and HIV-1 Gag-responding CD4+ T cells from ART-treated individuals to examine antigen-driven clonal expansion of HIV-1-infected cells. The median time the participants had spent on suppressive ART was 8 years. Peripheral blood samples of up to roughly 200 mL were collected at multiple time points, except for a couple of participants, who underwent leukapheresis at a single time point. The clonality of all cells in each sorted population was measured by TCRbeta sequencing, and the clonality of infected cells was measured by proviral sequencing. The TCR cluster analysis across participants included under ten participants for CMV and roughly 7 participants for Gag.

The CDR3 covers 15 residues, taking in both the cysteine and the phenylalanine. This entry keeps only the CDR3 DNA: 45 bases, framed from base 1. CDR1 and CDR2, per the germline V gene (reference sequence), are MNHNY and SVGAGI. At the junction V is shortened by 7 bases and J by 11 bases, with 23 bases in between. The immunoSEQ hsTCRB assay version 4 in survey mode was used to sequence TCRbeta repertoires from genomic DNA. For TCRbeta sequencing, genomic DNA was diluted to 10 ng/uL, and up to 1 ug was used per sample. Turning to the authors' computational methods: ImmunoSeq Analyzer 3.0 was used for analysis of TCRbeta data, and diversity was computed on productive nucleotide rearrangements. The improved Chao index was used to estimate lower-bound TCR diversity, and the Gini coefficient was used to estimate clonality using the Immunarch R package. Different nucleotide rearrangements encoding the same CDR3beta amino acid sequence were treated as distinct clonotypes. Differential abundance analysis found TCRbeta sequences that were significantly enriched in antigen-responding cells compared with anti-CD3/anti-CD28-activated cells. Using predicted peptide-MHC specificity as the basis, GLIPH2 grouped TCRs into clusters, both for each participant individually and for the merged data sets that combined participants. TCRdb retrieved this table from immuneACCESS and kept in-frame rearrangements only. Not all clones are present; in checked studies, unresolved V genes account for under half, and no reason is known for the remainder. That table supplies the V and J calls and clone size; D and trimming were determined from the DNA. The sample records tens of thousands of clones, 75% to 80% of which are singletons. About 14% of the sample lies in the top ten.

What the treatment or condition label conveys for this sample: suppressive antiretroviral therapy. A pool of overlapping HIV-1 Gag 15-mer peptides, at roughly 1 ug per peptide per mL, was used to stimulate the cells. Nonresponding CD40L-negative CD69-negative CD45RO-high memory CD4+ T cells were sorted as memory populations depleted of antigen-responding cells. HIV-1-infected adults in whom suppressive ART had been started during chronic infection were enrolled as participants. Plasma HIV-1 RNA had been undetectable (below 50 copies/mL) in participants for at least 4 years. To be included, a participant needed positive CMV serology and a CD4+ T cell count above 400 cells/uL. Before stimulation, PBMCs were isolated using density centrifugation and then depleted of CD8+ T cells. For 18 hours, CD8-depleted PBMCs were stimulated with anti-CD28/CD49d costimulation, a CD40-blocking antibody, and enfuvirtide, which was added to prevent new infections. Cell sorting was done on a Beckman Coulter MoFlo Legacy or XDP sorter, and dead cells were excluded with propidium iodide. For samples with more than one million cells, genomic DNA was extracted with the QIAamp DNA Mini Kit, and for all other samples the Quick-DNA Microprep Kit was used.

The investigation overall reported the following: TCR oligoclonality correlated with proviral oligoclonality within the same sorted populations. TCRbeta richness in CMV- and Gag-responding cells was significantly lower than in anti-CD3/anti-CD28-responding cells; CMV-responding cells had higher oligoclonality than CD3/CD28-stimulated and Gag-responding cells. Bulk TCR analyses could not be restricted to the rare CMV-responding cells that actually carried HIV-1 proviruses. Antigen-responding cells were enriched for expanded CDR3beta sequences that were degenerate, which suggests that CD4+ responses to CMV and Gag underwent convergent selection. The study involved few individuals and tested only a limited range of antigens.

The rearranged chain carries TRBV6-6 and TRBJ2-2, with TRBD1 perhaps the D gene, on 6 matching bases. The source was CD4+ T cells sorted from PBMCs after roughly 20-hour stimulation, collected from a patient who received antiretroviral therapy. The sample's cell subset or site label, in plain terms: CD40L-CD69- CD45RO-high memory CD4 T cells not responding to Gag peptides. This sequence originates from an adult man with HIV who was CMV-seropositive. The CDR3 has the sequence CASTSGTHFFLELFF. In nucleotide form, the sequence is TGTGCCAGCACCTCCGGGACACACTTTTTTCTAGAGCTGTTTTTT.